This entry lists 25 T cell receptor beta chains sequenced from one sample in a study of shared clonotypes between healthy human individuals. Naive CD8 cells comprised CD45RO-negative, CCR7-positively selected cells, excluding terminally differentiated effector memory CD45RA+ cells. Clones were read by immunoSEQ multiplex PCR, and TCRdb kept only the in-frame ones, dropping some. The sample records 550,000 to 750,000 clones, roughly 96% being singletons. Sequenced input: naive CD8+ T cells sorted from blood. All receptors derive from a woman aged 25-40 years in good health.

The chain couples TRBV4-1 to TRBJ2-7, with D perhaps TRBD1 (5 bases). CDR1 and CDR2 (germline): MGHRA, YSYEKL. V lost 4 bases, J lost 3 bases, and 16 bases lay in between. The CDR3 runs 15 residues. CDR3 amino acids: CASSPMISTDYEQYF. DNA of the CDR3: TGCGCCAGCAGCCCTATGATATCGACAGACTACGAGCAGTACTTC.

This sequence joins TRBV29-1 and TRBJ1-1; tentatively, D is TRBD1 (5 bases). The V gene lost 1 base and the J gene lost 8 bases, with 8 bases spanning the gap. CDR1 and CDR2 from the germline V gene are SQVTM and ANQGSEA. There are 11 residues in the CDR3. CDR3 bases: TGCAGCGTTGAAGGAGGGACCGAAGCTTTCTTT. Its translation: CSVEGGTEAFF.

The V and J genes are TRBV27 and TRBJ2-1; 15 nucleotides align to TRBD2. The length of the CDR3 is 20 residues. Germline V CDR1 and CDR2: MNHEY, SMNVEV (reference sequence). V lost 2 bases and J lost 7; bases outside the gene matches: 15. The DNA of the CDR3 is TGTGCCAGCAGTTTACAAACCGGGACAGGGGGACTAGCGGGAGGTAATGAGCAGTTCTTC. It codes for CASSLQTGTGGLAGGNEQFF.

The rearrangement joins TRBV11-2 to TRBJ2-7; TRBD1 is a possible D gene (6 bases). CDR3 size: 15 residues. Trimming pared 3 bases from V and 0 bases from J, leaving 12 bases between. Germline V gene lookup returns CDR1 SGHAT and CDR2 FQNNGV. The CDR3 here is CASSFRDTTSYEQYF. The CDR3 DNA follows: TGTGCCAGCAGCTTCCGGGACACAACCTCCTACGAGCAGTACTTC.

The CDR3: CASSSGISYEQYF. CDR3 DNA: TGTGCCAGCAGTTCCGGAATCTCCTACGAGCAGTACTTC. The V and J genes are TRBV27 and TRBJ2-7; D is uncertain. The length of the CDR3 is 13 residues. V was clipped by 4 bases and J by 0 bases, with 7 bases between them. CDR1 MNHEY and CDR2 SMNVEV come from the germline V gene (reference sequence).

The rearrangement uses TRBV5-1 and TRBJ2-6; TRBD1 or TRBD2 may be the D gene (5 bases each). Germline V gene data show CDR1 as SGHRS and CDR2 as YFSETQ. V gave up 4 bases and J gave up 0 bases, with 14 bases separating them. The CDR3 spans 17 residues. The CDR3 DNA sequence: TGCGCCAGCAGCGTTTCGGGGCCTTACTCTGGGGCCAACGTCCTGACTTTC. Residues: CASSVSGPYSGANVLTF.

The chain couples TRBV2 to TRBJ2-7; tentatively, D is TRBD1 (6 bases). The CDR3 is made up of 15 amino acids. Germline lookup yields CDR1 SNHLY and CDR2 FYNNEI. The ends were cut back, 6 bases at V and 7 bases at J, with 22 bases in the middle. The CDR3 sequence: CASRTGTHVLGEQYF. In DNA form, the CDR3 reads TGTGCCAGCAGGACCGGGACACATGTACTCGGGGAGCAGTACTTC. Variable domain in full (rest from reference TRBV2 and TRBJ2-7): EPEVTQTPSHQVTQMGQEVILRCVPISNHLYFYWYRQILGQKVEFLVSFYNNEISEKSEIFDDQFSVERPDGSNFTLKIRSTKLEDSAMYFCASRTGTHVLGEQYFGPGTRLTVT.

The chain recombines TRBV19 with TRBJ1-2; a weak D match, TRBD1 (5 bases). The V gene's germline CDR1 is LNHDA and CDR2 SQIVND (reference sequence). The CDR3 runs 11 residues. V shed 10 bases and J shed 6 bases, with 12 bases lying between them. The CDR3 nucleotides are TGTGCCATCACGGGGGGAGATGGCTACACCTTC. Translating it yields CAITGGDGYTF.

V gene TRBV4-1 combines with J gene TRBJ2-1; 8 bases are shared with TRBD2. The CDR3 contains 20 residues. V gave up 0 bases and J gave up 1 base; unmatched junction bases: 14. Germline V gives CDR1 MGHRA, CDR2 YSYEKL. CDR3 in amino acids: CASSQDQTPLAADSYNEQFF. CDR3 sequence (DNA): TGCGCCAGCAGCCAAGATCAAACCCCACTAGCGGCTGATTCCTACAATGAGCAGTTCTTC.

Only one count was recorded for this clone. The chain couples TRBV2 to TRBJ1-1; D gene uncertain. This CDR3 is 13 amino acids long. V gave up 11 bases and J gave up 1 base, with 14 bases separating them. Germline lookup yields CDR1 SNHLY and CDR2 FYNNEI. The CDR3 protein is CAYRQNKNTEAFF. The CDR3 nucleotides read TGTGCCTACCGGCAGAACAAGAACACTGAAGCTTTCTTT.

V gene TRBV6-1 combines with J gene TRBJ2-2; D ambiguous. With 6 bases removed from V and 1 base from J, the gap between germline ends came to 12 bases. This CDR3 is 15 amino acids long. Germline V gene data show CDR1 as MNHNS and CDR2 as SASEGT. Here the CDR3 DNA reads TGTGCCAGCAGCCTGCTTGCGGTGAACACCGGGGAGCTGTTTTTT. This sequence encodes CASSLLAVNTGELFF.

V usage is TRBV27 and J usage is TRBJ2-4; a possible D gene is TRBD2 (5 bases). Trimming cost V 5 bases and J 1 base, with 12 bases left between them. CDR1 and CDR2 from the germline V gene are MNHEY and SMNVEV (reference sequence). The CDR3 sequence is 15 residues long. Here the CDR3 reads CASSTREEAKNIQYF. In DNA form, the CDR3 reads TGTGCCAGCAGTACCCGGGAAGAGGCCAAAAACATTCAGTACTTC.

V gene TRBV21-1 combines with J gene TRBJ2-7; the table's D call of TRBD2 was not tested on the DNA. TRBV21-1 is a pseudogene. This CDR3 spans 11 amino acids. Written as DNA, the CDR3 is TGTGCCAGCAGCAATCGGGACGAGCAGTACTTC. It specifies CASSNRDEQYF.

The chain uses TRBV2 and TRBJ2-7; 8 bases match TRBD1. The CDR3 runs 15 residues. Germline-derived CDR1 and CDR2 are SNHLY and FYNNEI. V lost 1 base to trimming and J lost 3 bases; unmatched junction nucleotides: 5. This CDR3 reads CASSEEGQVIYEQYF. The CDR3, as DNA: TGTGCCAGCAGTGAAGAGGGACAGGTCATCTACGAGCAGTACTTC.

The rearrangement links TRBV11-1 to TRBJ1-1; possible D gene TRBD1, 6 bases. Germline loops: CDR1 SGHAT, CDR2 FQDESV (reference sequence). V shed 4 bases and J shed 6 bases, with 9 bases lying between them. The CDR3 extends over 12 amino acids. CDR3 in amino acids: CASSSGASEAFF. CDR3 coding DNA: TGTGCCAGCAGCTCGGGGGCCTCTGAAGCTTTCTTT.

The J gene is TRBJ2-1, the V gene TRBV5-1; D may correspond to TRBD1 or TRBD2 (5 bases each). The CDR3 extends over 16 amino acids. Trimming shortened V by 4 bases and J by 9 bases, and 23 bases separated the two germline ends. The germline V gene has CDR1 SGHRS and CDR2 YFSETQ. The CDR3 DNA sequence: TGCGCCAGCAGCCCCGGCCCTGGGGGTAAGTTTCGTGAGCAGTTCTTC. Amino acids: CASSPGPGGKFREQFF.

This chain connects TRBV5-4 to TRBJ2-1; TRBD1 is a possible D gene (5 bases). There are 15 residues in the CDR3. V was cut by 0 bases and J by 6 bases, with 13 bases left in between. Germline assignment: CDR1 SGHNT and CDR2 YYREEE (reference sequence). In DNA form, the CDR3 reads TGTGCCAGCAGCTTGGTTCAGGGTAATGGCAATGAGCAGTTCTTC. Translated, it gives CASSLVQGNGNEQFF.

J is TRBJ1-1 and V is TRBV7-9; TRBD1 matches at 10 bases. Germline loops: CDR1 SEHNR, CDR2 FQNEAQ (reference sequence). With V trimmed by 5 bases and J by 5 bases, 8 bases remained unmatched. There are 15 residues in the CDR3. The CDR3 protein is CASSARTGGRTEAFF. The CDR3 DNA reads TGTGCCAGCAGCGCTCGGACAGGGGGGCGGACTGAAGCTTTCTTT.

V gene TRBV7-9 combines with J gene TRBJ2-1; possibly TRBD1 for D (6 bases). The germline gives CDR1 SEHNR, CDR2 FQNEAQ (reference sequence). With 4 bases removed from V and 0 bases from J, the gap between germline ends came to 16 bases. The CDR3 contains 17 residues. As DNA, the CDR3 is TGTGCCAGCAGCTCCACAGGGAACGGGCTCTCCTACAATGAGCAGTTCTTC. It translates to CASSSTGNGLSYNEQFF. Using reference TRBV7-9 and TRBJ2-1 for the parts outside the CDR3, the full variable domain is DTGVSQNPRHKITKRGQNVTFRCDPISEHNRLYWYRQTLGQGPEFLTYFQNEAQLEKSRLLSDRFSAERPKGSFSTLEIQRTEQGDSAMYLCASSSTGNGLSYNEQFFGPGTRLTVL.

V and J are TRBV16 and TRBJ2-3; TRBD1 might be the D (6 bases). CDR3 length: 13 amino acids. V was trimmed by 3 bases and J by 5 bases, leaving 9 bases between them. CDR1 and CDR2 from the germline V gene are KGHSY and FQNENV. As DNA, the CDR3 is TGTGCCAGCAGCCAGGGGACACAAGATACGCAGTATTTT. Amino acid sequence: CASSQGTQDTQYF.

The genes are TRBV4-2 and TRBJ1-3; D call uncertain. Trimming took off 1 base at V and 0 bases at J, with 10 bases between the two ends. The CDR3 consists of 16 residues. CDR1 is LGHNA, CDR2 YNFKEQ, per germline. CDR3 region: CASSQVRTDSGNTIYF. DNA for the CDR3: TGTGCCAGCAGCCAAGTAAGGACCGACTCTGGAAACACCATATATTTT.

This chain joins TRBV9 and TRBJ2-5, with 8 nucleotides matching TRBD1. Germline CDR1 is SGDLS and CDR2 is YYNGEE. V lost 4 bases to trimming and J lost 4 bases; unmatched junction nucleotides: 6. This CDR3 contains 14 residues. The chain's CDR3 is CASSTRTGRETQYF. The CDR3, as DNA: TGTGCCAGCAGCACCCGGACAGGGCGAGAGACCCAGTACTTC.

The CDR3 sequence: CAWSTGLAGYTGELFF. As DNA, the CDR3 is TGTGCCTGGAGTACGGGACTAGCGGGGTACACCGGGGAGCTGTTTTTT. This chain links TRBV30 with TRBJ2-2; TRBD2 matches at 13 bases. Germline values: CDR1 GTSNPN, CDR2 SVGIG (reference sequence). Trimming took 2 bases from V and 3 from J; bases not matched to a gene: 3. This CDR3 has 16 amino acids.

The CDR3 DNA reads TGTGCCAGCACCTCCGGATACGAGCAGTACTTC. The encoded protein is CASTSGYEQYF. This rearrangement joins TRBV7-2 to TRBJ2-7; D remains unclear. Trimming left V 7 bases short and J 4 bases short, with 8 bases between. The V gene's germline CDR1 is SGHTA and CDR2 FQGNSA. The CDR3 runs 11 residues.

The chain is built from TRBV27 and TRBJ1-1, with 7 bases that match TRBD1. CDR1 is MNHEY, CDR2 SMNVEV, per germline (reference sequence). The CDR3 has 14 residues. Trimming at V came to 6 bases and at J to 3 bases, leaving 7 bases not matched to a gene. This CDR3 reads CASSQGVTDTEAFF. CDR3 DNA sequence: TGTGCCAGCAGCCAGGGGGTCACGGACACTGAAGCTTTCTTT.